Each of the 21 T cell receptor beta chains below was sequenced from the same sample in a study of CD8 T cells in Susac syndrome. After extraction with the RNeasy kit, 0.5 to 1 ug of the RNA was reverse transcribed using random hexamers. Via MiXCR, TCRdb re-called the immunoSEQ multiplex PCR reads, giving one row per CDR3 protein. Among about 240,000 distinct CDR3 sequences listed, 90% to 96% were seen once. The sample consisted of CD4+ T cells from PBMCs. The receptors were gathered from a human donor with Susac syndrome.

This chain links TRBV29-1 with TRBJ2-5; D gene unclear. The V and J ends lost 4 bases and 7 bases respectively, with 4 bases between them. Looked up from germline, CDR1 is SQVTM and CDR2 is ANQGSEA. The length of the CDR3 is 9 residues. The CDR3 spells CSVGGTQYF. DNA for the CDR3: TGCAGCGTTGGGGGGACCCAGTACTTC.

V usage is TRBV15 and J usage is TRBJ1-3; maybe TRBD1 (5 bases). In germline, CDR1 is LNHNV, CDR2 YYDKDF (reference sequence). The CDR3 length is 13 residues. Trimming pared 7 bases from V and 7 bases from J, leaving 14 bases between. The CDR3 region has the DNA TGTGCCACCACTGGGGGACCGATCAACACCATATATTTT. Amino acids: CATTGGPINTIYF. The variable domain in full, completed from reference TRBV15 and TRBJ1-3, reads DAMVIQNPRYQVTQFGKPVTLSCSQTLNHNVMYWYQQKSSQAPKLLFHYYDKDFNNEADTPDNFQSRRPNTSFCFLDIRSPGLGDTAMYLCATTGGPINTIYFGEGSWLTVV.

The V gene is TRBV25-1, the J gene TRBJ1-5; D gene uncertain. CDR1 is MGHDK, CDR2 SYGVNS, per germline. The CDR3 consists of 14 residues. Trimming cost V 0 bases and J 5 bases, with 8 bases left between them. The CDR3 region has the DNA TGTGCCAGCAGTGAATATTCGTTCCATCAGCCCCAGCATTTT. This translates into CASSEYSFHQPQHF.

As concerns this clonotype: The germline gene is not matched at one end of the junction; a read error may be the cause. The rearrangement joins TRBV15 to TRBJ1-4; D not certain. The CDR3 extends over 14 amino acids. CDR1 and CDR2 (germline): LNHNV, YYDKDF (reference sequence). The CDR3 sequence: CATSGDRGTEKLFF. CDR3 nucleotides: TGTGCCACCAGCGGAGATCGTGGTACTGAAAAACTGTTTTTT.

This chain links TRBV29-1 with TRBJ2-7; D is possibly TRBD1 (5 bases). CDR1 and CDR2 (germline): SQVTM, ANQGSEA. With 6 bases removed from V and 4 bases from J, the gap between germline ends came to 16 bases. The length of the CDR3 is 13 residues. The CDR3 reads CSVGLNQGYEQYF. CDR3 in DNA: TGCAGCGTGGGCCTAAACCAGGGATACGAGCAGTACTTC.

V is TRBV6-5 and J is TRBJ1-2, with 7 bases that match TRBD1. The CDR3 has 17 amino acids. With V trimmed by 0 bases and J by 4 bases, 11 bases remained unmatched. Germline V gives CDR1 MNHEY, CDR2 SVGAGI. CDR3 DNA sequence: TGTGCCAGCAGTTACTCGATGTTCTTGGACAGGACCTATGGCTACACCTTC. Its translation: CASSYSMFLDRTYGYTF.

V usage is TRBV5-4 and J usage is TRBJ2-1; 8 bases line up with TRBD1. The CDR3 covers 12 residues. Germline loops: CDR1 SGHNT, CDR2 YYREEE (reference sequence). J gave up 10 bases and V 3 bases, and 3 bases lay outside the gene matches. The CDR3 is CASSSDRAEQFF. CDR3 sequence (DNA): TGTGCCAGCAGCTCGGACAGGGCGGAGCAGTTCTTC.

The chain uses TRBV5-1 and TRBJ2-7, with D unresolved. V lost 0 bases and J 5 bases, leaving 12 bases between the germline ends. CDR1 is SGHRS, CDR2 YFSETQ, per germline. The CDR3 spans 14 residues. CDR3 in amino acids: CASSLDIPPNEQYF. CDR3 sequence (DNA): TGCGCCAGCAGCTTGGACATACCCCCGAACGAGCAGTACTTC.

The gene calls are TRBV20-1 and TRBJ2-6; D is unclear. This CDR3 is 14 amino acids long. Germline V gene lookup returns CDR1 DFQATT and CDR2 SNEGSKA (reference sequence). V lost 3 bases and J 0 bases, leaving 6 bases between the germline ends. The CDR3 DNA is TGCAGTGCTAGGGCCCTCTCTGGGGCCAACGTCCTGACTTTC. As protein: CSARALSGANVLTF.

The chain joins TRBV12-3 or TRBV12-4 to TRBJ1-5; D not resolved. V was shortened by 5 bases and J by 7 bases, with 18 bases between the two germline ends. The CDR3 has 15 amino acids. The CDR3, as DNA: TGTGCCAGCAGTGTCGATAACCTGGCGGGCCAGCCCCAGCATTTT. This codes for CASSVDNLAGQPQHF.

The V and J genes are TRBV20-1 and TRBJ2-3; TRBD1 aligns across 9 bases. V lost 6 bases, J lost 3 bases, and 4 bases stayed unmatched. CDR1 and CDR2 (germline): DFQATT, SNEGSKA (reference sequence). The CDR3 is 13 amino acids. The CDR3 sequence is CSATGTGTDTQYF. Written as DNA, the CDR3 is TGCAGTGCCACCGGGACAGGGACAGATACGCAGTATTTT.

The chain employs TRBV6-5 and TRBJ1-3, with 9 bases matching TRBD1. This CDR3 has 15 residues. CDR1 and CDR2 (germline): MNHEY, SVGAGI. V lost 6 bases to trimming and J lost 3 bases; unmatched junction nucleotides: 6. The CDR3 nucleotides read TGTGCCAGCAGGGACAGGGGCCCATATGGAAACACCATATATTTT. Translated: CASRDRGPYGNTIYF.

V is TRBV24-1 and J is TRBJ1-2; D may be TRBD1 (6 bases). V dropped 7 bases and J dropped 3 bases, with 11 bases sitting between them. Germline CDR1 reads KGHDR; CDR2 reads SFDVKD. This CDR3 comprises 13 residues. The CDR3 DNA sequence: TGTGCCACCAGGGCGGACAGTGACTATGGCTACACCTTC. This encodes CATRADSDYGYTF.

The chain is built from TRBV20-1 and TRBJ2-1; TRBD2 aligns across 10 bases. CDR1 is DFQATT and CDR2 is SNEGSKA in the germline V gene (reference sequence). The V segment lost 0 bases and the J segment 4 bases; nucleotides outside the gene matches: 3. This CDR3 region has 15 residues. The CDR3 DNA reads as TGCAGTGCTAGAGATAGTAGCGGGGGGTACAATGAGCAGTTCTTC. Amino acids: CSARDSSGGYNEQFF.

This chain's CDR3 is CASSSRTRVTEAFF. The CDR3 coding sequence is TGTGCCAGCAGCTCAAGAACTAGGGTTACTGAAGCTTTCTTT. The chain employs TRBV7-2 and TRBJ1-1; D ambiguous. The CDR3 length is 14 residues. V lost 4 bases and J 5 bases, leaving 14 bases between the germline ends. Looked up from germline, CDR1 is SGHTA and CDR2 is FQGNSA.

The chain employs TRBV29-1 and TRBJ2-7, with a weak D call TRBD2 (5 bases). The germline V gene has CDR1 SQVTM and CDR2 ANQGSEA. CDR3 length equals 12 residues. Trimming cost V 4 bases and J 2 bases, with 9 bases left between them. The chain's CDR3 is CSVAGNPYEQYF. The CDR3 coding sequence is TGCAGCGTTGCCGGGAACCCCTACGAGCAGTACTTC.

V gene TRBV6-5 combines with J gene TRBJ1-1, with D uncertain. The CDR3 spans 15 residues. Germline CDR1 reads MNHEY; CDR2 reads SVGAGI. Trimming pared 3 bases from V and 1 base from J, leaving 12 bases between. The CDR3 is CASSYGPYKNTEAFF. DNA of the CDR3: TGTGCCAGCAGTTATGGTCCTTACAAGAACACTGAAGCTTTCTTT.

This clonotype was detected only once. The rearrangement uses TRBV30 and TRBJ1-1, with D unresolved. Germline CDR1 and CDR2: GTSNPN and SVGIG (reference sequence). The CDR3 runs 13 residues. V was trimmed by 2 bases and J by 1 base, leaving 8 bases between them. The CDR3 region is CAWSPRPNTEAFF. The CDR3, as DNA: TGTGCCTGGAGTCCACGGCCGAACACTGAAGCTTTCTTT.

The chain has TRBV24-1 and TRBJ1-2, with TRBD1 matching 9 bases. V was pared by 6 bases and J by 4 bases, with 14 bases of the junction left unmatched. There are 17 residues in the CDR3. Germline CDR1 is KGHDR and CDR2 is SFDVKD. The CDR3 coding sequence is TGTGCCACCAGTCTTGGGAGATCGGGACAGGGAGGCTATGGCTACACCTTC. It yields the protein CATSLGRSGQGGYGYTF.

V usage is TRBV9 and J usage is TRBJ2-1; D gene unclear. The V and J ends lost 0 bases and 1 base respectively, with 5 bases between them. Germline V gene sequence: CDR1 SGDLS, CDR2 YYNGEE. The CDR3 consists of 14 residues. Here the CDR3 reads CASSVGKSYNEQFF. Written as DNA, the CDR3 is TGTGCCAGCAGCGTAGGAAAATCCTACAATGAGCAGTTCTTC.

The chain recombines TRBV10-3 with TRBJ2-7; tentatively, D is TRBD2 (6 bases). Germline V CDR1 and CDR2: ENHRY, SYGVKD. V lost 0 bases and J lost 7, with 7 bases in between. This CDR3 is 12 amino acids long. The CDR3 loop is CAISESGREQYF. As DNA, the CDR3 is TGTGCCATCAGTGAGTCTGGGAGGGAGCAGTACTTC.